This TCR beta chain was sequenced for a study of human T cells and chemical hapten exposure. Stated time point: patch test 2, 6 weeks after DPC sensitization. The treatment was: therapeutic diphenylcyclopropenone sensitization with weekly scalp DPC. At least ten counts were recorded for this clonotype. In TCRdb, the RACE reads were re-called with MiXCR into one record per CDR3 protein. The data hold a few hundred thousand distinct CDR3 sequences, with around 6% observed a single time. This CDR3 has 16 amino acids. V gave up 0 bases and J gave up 1 base, with 10 bases separating them. Germline lookup yields CDR1 LGHNA and CDR2 YSLEER.

Sequencing used whole blood, obtained in connection with sensitization to the hapten diphenylcyclopropenone (DPC). This TCR was sampled from a young woman with alopecia areata. Some clones in this sample may be carry-over from other donors' samples. The chain joins TRBV4-3 to TRBJ2-1; weak D call: TRBD2 (6 bases). In DNA form, the CDR3 reads TGCGCCAGCAGCCAAGACGGCGGGACTTCCTACAATGAGCAGTTCTTC. Its protein product is CASSQDGGTSYNEQFF.